The rows below give T cell receptor beta chains drawn from one sample of a study of tumor T cells in aggressive B-cell lymphoma. Sequencing was performed with immunoSEQ multiplex PCR; in TCRdb, only in-frame clones are kept and a portion is missing. The sample shows about 5,600 clones, 60% to 75% of them seen only once. Material for sequencing was tumor tissue. Every receptor here comes from an adult with diffuse large B cell lymphoma. Each CDR3 is given with its conserved first and last residue. The order of the fields is J gene, D gene, clone size, V gene, CDR3 DNA, CDR3 protein. D genes are given only for firm matches. Expanded clones get a size class; other rows say once, few or many, or leave the size out.

>TRBJ1-1|.|.|TRBV14
TGTGCCAGCAGCCATGACAGGATCTCAGCTTTCTTT
CASSHDRISAFF
>TRBJ2-7|TRBD2|.|TRBV7-9
TGTGCCAGCAGCTTAGCCGGGACTAGCGGGTCCTACGAGCAGTACTTC
CASSLAGTSGSYEQYF
>TRBJ2-7|TRBD1|.|TRBV6-5
TGTGCCAGCAGTTACTCGCCGAGACAGGGTCACGAGCAGTACTTC
CASSYSPRQGHEQYF
>TRBJ1-4|TRBD1|.|TRBV5-4
TGTGCCAGCAGCTTCAGGGGGCCACGAGAAAAACTGTTTTTT
CASSFRGPREKLFF
>TRBJ2-7|.|few|TRBV18
TGTGCCAGCTCACCACCCAACCAGGGCTACGAGCAGTACTTC
CASSPPNQGYEQYF
>TRBJ1-3|TRBD1|.|TRBV13
TGTGCCAGCAGCCTTCGCACAGGGGCTGGAAACACCATATATTTT
CASSLRTGAGNTIYF
>TRBJ1-5|.|.|TRBV9
TGTGCCAGCAGCGTAGATATGGGTGGCGGTCAGCCCCAGCATTTT
CASSVDMGGGQPQHF
>TRBJ2-5|.|once|TRBV4-3
TGCGCCAGCAGCCAAGATGGTGGAGTCCAAGAGACCCAGTACTTC
CASSQDGGVQETQYF
>TRBJ2-2|TRBD2|.|TRBV27
TGTGCCAGCCAAAGAAAGACTAGCGGGTACCCCGGGGAGCTGTTTTTT
CASQRKTSGYPGELFF
>TRBJ1-2|.|few|TRBV6-1
TGTGCCAGCAGTGAAGCGGGGGGATACACCTTC
CASSEAGGYTF
>TRBJ1-1|.|.|TRBV19
TGTGCCAGTAGTACCGGACTCAACACTGAAGCTTTCTTT
CASSTGLNTEAFF
>TRBJ1-2|.|few|TRBV9
TGTGCCAGCAGCGTAGCGGTGGGCATGATCTATGGCTACACCTTC
CASSVAVGMIYGYTF
>TRBJ1-2|.|.|TRBV9
TGTGCCAGCAGCGTAACACAGGGAAATGGCTACACCTTC
CASSVTQGNGYTF
>TRBJ1-1|.|.|TRBV29-1
TGCAGCGTTTGGACAGTTATGAACACTGAAGCTTTCTTT
CSVWTVMNTEAFF
>TRBJ1-1|.|few|TRBV11-2
TGTGCCAGCAGTTTGGGACTCCACACTGAAGCTTTCTTT
CASSLGLHTEAFF
>TRBJ2-3|.|.|TRBV4-3
TGCGCCAGCAGCTCCTCACGGACAGAGACTACAGATACGCAGTATTTT
CASSSSRTETTDTQYF
>TRBJ2-3|TRBD1|once|TRBV29-1
TGCAGCGTTGAGATTGGACAGGGGGCAAGGAGCACAGATACGCAGTATTTT
CSVEIGQGARSTDTQYF
>TRBJ2-5|.|.|TRBV30
TGTGCCCGCCCAGGGGGGAGAGAGCAGTACTTC
CARPGGREQYF
>TRBJ2-5|.|.|TRBV28
TGTGCCAGCAGTTCCCAGGGGAGGGGAGAGACCCAGTACTTC
CASSSQGRGETQYF
>TRBJ2-7|TRBD1|.|TRBV2
TGTGCCAGCAGTGACCCCTCGGGCGACAGGGGGCCCTACGAGCAGTACTTC
CASSDPSGDRGPYEQYF
>TRBJ2-1|TRBD2|.|TRBV7-2
TGTGCCAGCAGCCTACCTCGGACTAGTCGAGGGAACAATGAGCAGTTCTTC
CASSLPRTSRGNNEQFF
>TRBJ1-2|TRBD1|.|TRBV28
TGTGCCAGCAGTTATGGGACAGGGGATGATGGCTACACCTTC
CASSYGTGDDGYTF
>TRBJ1-2|TRBD1|few|TRBV5-6
TGTGCCAGCAGCTTGTTTCGGAGACAGGGGAGCGCTGGCTACACCTTC
CASSLFRRQGSAGYTF
>TRBJ1-1|.|.|TRBV11-2
TGTGCCAGCAGCTTCACAGGGTCCACTGAAGCTTTCTTT
CASSFTGSTEAFF
>TRBJ2-4|TRBD1|.|TRBV5-1
TGCGCCAGCAGCTTGGGGGACAGGGGAAACATTCAGTACTTC
CASSLGDRGNIQYF